Presented here are 27 T cell receptor beta chains from one specimen sequenced in a study of beta chain features in type 1 diabetes (dated 2018 in TCRdb). Library preparation used the immunoSEQ multiplex PCR assay. The entire isolated RNA was reverse transcribed using the High Capacity cDNA Reverse Transcription Kit, and thus expressed TCRB transcripts were sequenced. As stored in TCRdb, this immuneACCESS dataset retains in-frame rearrangements with V and J assigned. A fraction of the clones does not appear; measured against another copy, unresolved V genes explain less than half of the discrepancy, and the remainder lacks a known reason. Here the sample has about half a million clones; 30% occur a single time. The ten biggest clones cover 0.065% of the sample. The source material was naive CD4+ T cells from blood. Per the publication, the cell subset or site label means: true naive CD4+ T cells. The receptor set was obtained from a man aged 18 to 35 in good health.

This chain uses TRBV15 with TRBJ2-5; D is possibly TRBD1 (6 bases). The CDR3 is made up of 14 amino acids. V lost 3 bases and J lost 0, with 8 bases in between. Germline V gene lookup returns CDR1 LNHNV and CDR2 YYDKDF (reference sequence). CDR3 sequence reads: CATSSQGYQETQYF. The CDR3 DNA reads as TGTGCCACCAGCAGCCAGGGGTACCAAGAGACCCAGTACTTC.

In its sample, this clone was seen once. A much larger clonotype is one base distant, so this may be a read error. This same CDR3 is encoded by further DNA sequences in the sample. This chain connects TRBV30 to TRBJ2-5, with no clear D. The CDR3 is made up of 11 amino acids. Trimming took off 4 bases at V and 2 bases at J, with 5 bases between the two ends. Germline CDR1 and CDR2: GTSNPN and SVGIG (reference sequence). CDR3 amino acids: CAWTRQETQYF. The DNA for the CDR3 is TGTGCCTGGACCAGGCAAGAGACCCAGTACTTC.

The J gene is TRBJ2-1, the V gene TRBV15, with 11 bases fitting TRBD2. The germline V gene has CDR1 LNHNV and CDR2 YYDKDF (reference sequence). The CDR3 extends over 15 amino acids. V was clipped by 3 bases and J by 8 bases; unmatched bases: 6. The CDR3 loop reads CATSSKLAGEYEQFF. DNA of the CDR3: TGTGCCACCAGCAGCAAACTAGCGGGAGAGTATGAGCAGTTCTTC.

This clone appeared a few times. The V gene is TRBV7-3, the J gene TRBJ2-5; D unclear. CDR1 is SGHTA and CDR2 is FQGTGA in the germline V gene. Trimming pared 1 base from V and 5 bases from J, leaving 14 bases between. The CDR3 totals 15 residues. The CDR3 loop is CASSLSPSVDETQYF. DNA of the CDR3: TGTGCCAGCAGCTTAAGCCCCTCGGTAGACGAGACCCAGTACTTC.

The V gene is TRBV5-4, the J gene TRBJ2-1; TRBD2 might be the D (6 bases). Germline V CDR1 and CDR2: SGHNT, YYREEE (reference sequence). The CDR3 contains 17 residues. The V end was cut by 4 bases, the J end by 0 bases, with 17 bases between. The CDR3 sequence is CASSPSGGTYSYNEQFF. For the CDR3, the DNA is TGTGCCAGCAGCCCATCGGGCGGGACCTACTCCTACAATGAGCAGTTCTTC.

J is TRBJ2-3 and V is TRBV5-1; D gene unclear. CDR3 size: 15 residues. V was cut by 4 bases and J by 0 bases, with 12 bases left in between. The germline V gene has CDR1 SGHRS and CDR2 YFSETQ. As DNA, the CDR3 is TGCGCCAGCAGCACAGATCCCTCTAGCACAGATACGCAGTATTTT. This codes for CASSTDPSSTDTQYF. Based on the CDR3 plus reference TRBV5-1 and TRBJ2-3, the full variable domain is KAGVTQTPRYLIKTRGQQVTLSCSPISGHRSVSWYQQTPGQGLQFLFEYFSETQRNKGNFPGRFSGRQFSNSRSEMNVSTLELGDSALYLCASSTDPSSTDTQYFGPGTRLTVL.

The chain links TRBV29-1 to TRBJ2-3, with 8 positions matching TRBD2. Germline CDR1 SQVTM, CDR2 ANQGSEA. CDR3 length equals 12 residues. With V trimmed by 4 bases and J by 5 bases, 2 bases remained unmatched. CDR3 region: CSVVAGLDTQYF. CDR3 nucleotides: TGCAGCGTTGTAGCGGGATTAGATACGCAGTATTTT.

This clone was seen more than once but under ten times. Other DNA sequences of this sample code for an identical CDR3. The genes are TRBV9 and TRBJ2-1; D unclear. Between the trimmed V and J ends, which lost 2 bases and 3 bases, there was a span of 12 bases. This CDR3 has 15 residues. The germline gives CDR1 SGDLS, CDR2 YYNGEE. The CDR3 region is CASSVSSGSYNEQFF. Here the CDR3 DNA reads TGTGCCAGCAGCGTCTCTTCAGGCAGCTACAATGAGCAGTTCTTC. The full variable domain, in which reference TRBV9 and TRBJ2-1 provide the parts outside the CDR3, is DSGVTQTPKHLITATGQRVTLRCSPRSGDLSVYWYQQSLDQGLQFLIQYYNGEERAKGNILERFSAQQFPDLHSELNLSSLELGDSALYFCASSVSSGSYNEQFFGPGTRLTVL.

In this sample, this clone turned up a few times. The chain is built from TRBV18 and TRBJ2-7; TRBD1 might be the D (7 bases). Trimming removed 3 bases at V and 4 bases at J, with 16 bases between. Germline V gene lookup returns CDR1 KGHSH and CDR2 LQKENI. The CDR3 runs 15 residues. CDR3 protein: CASSPLDREDYEQYF. In DNA form, the CDR3 reads TGTGCCAGCTCACCCCTAGACAGGGAGGATTACGAGCAGTACTTC.

This clone showed up just a few times. This chain links TRBV7-3 with TRBJ2-3; no clear D. The V end was cut by 6 bases, the J end by 1 base, with 8 bases between. The length of the CDR3 is 13 residues. Germline V CDR1 and CDR2: SGHTA, FQGTGA. The CDR3 loop reads CASSQAGTDTQYF. In DNA, the CDR3 is TGTGCCAGCAGTCAAGCAGGCACAGATACGCAGTATTTT.

The chain employs TRBV28 and TRBJ2-6; the match to TRBD1 covers 9 bases. The CDR3 totals 15 residues. With 6 bases clipped from V and 4 bases from J, the junction kept 4 bases outside the gene matches. The germline V gene encodes CDR1 MDHEN and CDR2 SYDVKM. The CDR3 DNA follows: TGTGCCAGCAGAGGACAGGGGAGCGGGGCCAACGTCCTGACTTTC. It is translated as CASRGQGSGANVLTF.

This chain links TRBV30 with TRBJ2-7; possible D gene TRBD1, 5 bases. The germline V and J ends were trimmed by 3 bases and 3 bases, with 15 bases remaining between them. Germline V CDR1 and CDR2: GTSNPN, SVGIG (reference sequence). The CDR3 spans 14 residues. The CDR3 protein is CAWRLQGRDYEQYF. For the CDR3, the DNA is TGTGCCTGGAGGTTGCAGGGCAGAGACTACGAGCAGTACTTC.

On this clone: Other DNA variants within this sample encode the same CDR3. The rearrangement links TRBV30 to TRBJ2-7; either TRBD1 or TRBD2 may supply D (5 bases each). V was clipped by 0 bases and J by 3 bases, with 6 bases between them. This CDR3 comprises 12 residues. Per the germline V gene, CDR1 is GTSNPN and CDR2 is SVGIG (reference sequence). CDR3 sequence: CAWSVGGYEQYF. The DNA for the CDR3 is TGTGCCTGGAGTGTTGGGGGCTACGAGCAGTACTTC.

This clone has just a few counts. An end of the junction differs from the germline gene, which may be a read error. This chain joins TRBV10-3 and TRBJ2-7; D unclear. Germline CDR1 ENHRY, CDR2 SYGVKD. The CDR3 spans 14 residues. CDR3 coding DNA: TGTGCCATCAGAGAGTTCCCCGCAACCTACGAGCAGTACTTC. Protein sequence: CAIREFPATYEQYF.

V usage is TRBV29-1 and J usage is TRBJ2-3, with D hard to call. Germline V gene lookup returns CDR1 SQVTM and CDR2 ANQGSEA. Trimming removed 5 bases from V and 8 bases from J, with 11 bases in between. This CDR3 region has 11 residues. The CDR3 here is CSVHGSVTQYF. The CDR3 bases are TGCAGCGTTCATGGGTCTGTTACGCAGTATTTT.

The rearrangement links TRBV2 to TRBJ1-5; D is unresolved. Germline lookup yields CDR1 SNHLY and CDR2 FYNNEI. The CDR3 extends over 12 amino acids. Trimming removed 7 bases from V and 1 base from J, with 5 bases in between. This CDR3 reads CASKDSNQPQHF. The CDR3 coding sequence is TGTGCCAGCAAGGACAGCAATCAGCCCCAGCATTTT.

The chain combines TRBV4-2 with TRBJ2-5, with D perhaps matching TRBD1 (6 bases). The CDR3 runs 13 residues. The V end lost 6 bases, the J end lost 0 bases, and 8 bases lay between the germline ends. The V gene's germline CDR1 is LGHNA and CDR2 YNFKEQ. CDR3 protein: CASSDRYQETQYF. In DNA form, the CDR3 reads TGTGCCAGCAGTGACAGGTACCAAGAGACCCAGTACTTC.

This clone occurred a few times. This rearrangement joins TRBV7-8 to TRBJ2-1, with 8 nucleotides matching TRBD2. Losses at the gene ends were 5 bases for V and 0 bases for J; bases not matched to a gene: 9. Germline-derived CDR1 and CDR2 are SGHVS and FQNEAQ. The CDR3 runs 17 residues. The CDR3 loop reads CASSLRREVTSYNEQFF. The CDR3 region has the DNA TGTGCCAGCAGCCTAAGGCGGGAGGTAACCTCCTACAATGAGCAGTTCTTC.

This clone came up a few times. The CDR3 loop is CASSRDRGSYNEQFF. The CDR3 DNA reads as TGTGCCAGCAGCCGGGACAGGGGCTCCTACAATGAGCAGTTCTTC. The chain recombines TRBV6-4 with TRBJ2-1; TRBD1 matches at 10 bases. The V and J ends lost 6 bases and 0 bases, in that order; junction bases with no gene match: 2. The CDR3 consists of 15 residues. Germline CDR1 is MRHNA and CDR2 is SNTAGT.

The chain is built from TRBV4-3 and TRBJ1-5, with D possibly being TRBD1 (5 bases). The V end was cut by 0 bases, the J end by 4 bases, with 10 bases between. Germline loops: CDR1 LGHNA, CDR2 YSLEER. This CDR3 contains 15 residues. In DNA form, the CDR3 reads TGCGCCAGCAGCCAAGATGAAAGGGGTAATCAGCCCCAGCATTTT. It specifies CASSQDERGNQPQHF.

This rearrangement joins TRBV5-4 to TRBJ2-6; D is ambiguous. Between the trimmed V and J ends, which lost 4 bases and 0 bases, there was a span of 8 bases. The CDR3 is 15 residues long. CDR1 SGHNT and CDR2 YYREEE come from the germline V gene (reference sequence). The DNA for the CDR3 is TGTGCCAGCAGCCCTGACCTCTCTGGGGCCAACGTCCTGACTTTC. This codes for CASSPDLSGANVLTF.

This clone was seen more than once but under ten times. This chain joins TRBV25-1 and TRBJ2-5; D gene ambiguous. This CDR3 contains 15 residues. CDR1 is MGHDK and CDR2 is SYGVNS in the germline V gene. The germline V and J ends were trimmed by 3 bases and 3 bases, with 14 bases remaining between them. Here the CDR3 DNA reads TGTGCCAGCAGTGATCTCTACTCTAGAGAAGAGACCCAGTACTTC. Translating it yields CASSDLYSREETQYF.

V gene TRBV10-3 combines with J gene TRBJ1-4, with a weak D call TRBD1 (6 bases). The germline V gene has CDR1 ENHRY and CDR2 SYGVKD. There are 14 residues in the CDR3. Trimming removed 3 bases at V and 8 bases at J, with 13 bases between. CDR3 in amino acids: CAISDAGAGEKLFF. CDR3 nucleotide sequence: TGTGCCATCAGTGATGCAGGGGCTGGAGAAAAACTGTTTTTT.

CDR3 nucleotides: TGTGCCAGCAGCTTCGGACTAGCGGCAGATACGCAGTATTTT. Translation gives CASSFGLAADTQYF. The gene calls are TRBV11-2 and TRBJ2-3; 10 bases line up with TRBD2. CDR3 length: 14 amino acids. Germline V lookup: CDR1 SGHAT, CDR2 FQNNGV. V dropped 3 bases and J dropped 4; count of bases not matched to a gene: 1.

This clone was detected only a few times. This chain uses TRBV25-1 with TRBJ2-7, with D maybe TRBD1 (5 bases). Germline V gives CDR1 MGHDK, CDR2 SYGVNS. The CDR3 extends over 14 amino acids. Trimming stripped 3 bases from V and 5 bases from J, with 14 bases between. CDR3 residues: CASSEADRAHEQYF. The CDR3 DNA is TGTGCCAGCAGTGAGGCAGACAGAGCTCACGAGCAGTACTTC.

The sample holds a few counts of this clone. The V gene is TRBV4-3, the J gene TRBJ1-1; 7 bases map to TRBD1. This CDR3 is 14 amino acids long. The V gene end was trimmed by 3 bases and the J gene end by 4 bases; junction bases not matched to a gene: 5. Germline V gene lookup returns CDR1 LGHNA and CDR2 YSLEER. CDR3 sequence reads: CASSHPGQSTEAFF. In DNA form, the CDR3 reads TGCGCCAGCAGCCACCCGGGACAGTCCACTGAAGCTTTCTTT.

The rearrangement uses TRBV7-2 and TRBJ2-4; D is perhaps TRBD2 (5 bases). Trimming removed 5 bases from V and 5 bases from J, with 10 bases in between. The CDR3 has 13 residues. The V gene's germline CDR1 is SGHTA and CDR2 FQGNSA. The CDR3 DNA sequence: TGTGCCAGCAGCCCAAGACTACAAAACATTCAGTACTTC. Its protein product is CASSPRLQNIQYF. Variable domain in full (rest from reference TRBV7-2 and TRBJ2-4): GAGVSQSPSNKVTEKGKDVELRCDPISGHTALYWYRQSLGQGLEFLIYFQGNSAPDKSGLPSDRFSAERTGGSVSTLTIQRTQQEDSAVYLCASSPRLQNIQYFGAGTRLSVL.